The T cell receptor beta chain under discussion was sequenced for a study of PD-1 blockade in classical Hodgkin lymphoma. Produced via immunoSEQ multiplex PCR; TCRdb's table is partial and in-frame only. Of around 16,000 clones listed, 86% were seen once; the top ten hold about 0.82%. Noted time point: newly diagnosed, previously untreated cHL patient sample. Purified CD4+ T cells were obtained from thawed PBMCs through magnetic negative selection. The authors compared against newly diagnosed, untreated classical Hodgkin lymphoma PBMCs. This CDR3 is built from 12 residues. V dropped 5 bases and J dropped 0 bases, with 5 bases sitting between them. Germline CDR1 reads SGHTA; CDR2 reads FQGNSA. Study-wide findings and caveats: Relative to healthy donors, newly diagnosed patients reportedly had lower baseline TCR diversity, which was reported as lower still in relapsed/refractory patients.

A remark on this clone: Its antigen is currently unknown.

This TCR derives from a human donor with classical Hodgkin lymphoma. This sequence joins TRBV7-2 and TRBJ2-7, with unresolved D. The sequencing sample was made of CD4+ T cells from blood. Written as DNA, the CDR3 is TGTGCCAGCAGCCCCCACTCCTACGAGCAGTACTTC. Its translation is CASSPHSYEQYF.